The 8 T cell receptor beta chains reported below all come from one sample, sequenced in a study of shared clonotypes between healthy human individuals. Repertoires were generated with immunoSEQ multiplex PCR, while TCRdb's copy carries only in-frame clones and drops some. The sample contains over a million clones, approximately 96% of which appear only once. The sequenced sample was naive CD4+ T cells sorted from blood. Noted subset: CD45RA+ positively selected. The receptors stem from a man younger than 40 in good health.

The DNA for the CDR3 is TGTGCCAGCAGCTCGTCGGCTATTTCAAACTATGGCTACACCTTC. It encodes CASSSSAISNYGYTF. V and J are TRBV11-2 and TRBJ1-2; D is unresolved. The length of the CDR3 is 15 residues. V was clipped by 4 bases and J by 2 bases, with 14 bases between them. Looked up from germline, CDR1 is SGHAT and CDR2 is FQNNGV.

This rearrangement joins TRBV19 to TRBJ2-5; D ambiguous. V shed 5 bases and J shed 9 bases, with 13 bases lying between them. Germline CDR1 and CDR2: LNHDA and SQIVND (reference sequence). This CDR3 region has 12 residues. The CDR3 spells CASSPVPGAQYF. The CDR3 DNA reads TGTGCCAGTAGTCCCGTTCCTGGGGCCCAGTACTTC.

The rearrangement links TRBV30 to TRBJ2-6, with D hard to call. The V gene lost 2 bases and the J gene lost 1 base, with 3 bases spanning the gap. From germline, CDR1 is GTSNPN and CDR2 SVGIG (reference sequence). The CDR3 runs to 13 residues. The CDR3 region has the DNA TGTGCCTGGAGTCGATCTGGGGCCAACGTCCTGACTTTC. It codes for CAWSRSGANVLTF.

The chain employs TRBV5-1 and TRBJ2-5; tentative D call: TRBD1 (5 bases). Germline lookup yields CDR1 SGHRS and CDR2 YFSETQ. The CDR3 sequence is 15 residues long. The V gene lost 4 bases and the J gene lost 5 bases, with 18 bases spanning the gap. Here the CDR3 DNA reads TGCGCCAGCAGCCCAGGACCCAGGGTGGAGGAGACCCAGTACTTC. Amino acids: CASSPGPRVEETQYF.

The chain has TRBV25-1 and TRBJ2-7; 7 bases map to TRBD1. J gave up 2 bases and V 8 bases, and 6 bases lay outside the gene matches. The CDR3 length is 13 residues. From germline, CDR1 is MGHDK and CDR2 SYGVNS. The CDR3 DNA reads as TGTGCCAGCCGCCCGACAGGGACCTACGAGCAGTACTTC. This translates into CASRPTGTYEQYF.

This clone was recorded once. The rearrangement links TRBV5-1 to TRBJ1-3, with D unresolved. Trimming removed 0 bases at V and 0 bases at J, with 7 bases between. CDR3 size: 15 residues. From germline, CDR1 is SGHRS and CDR2 YFSETQ. Here the CDR3 reads CASSLGSVSGNTIYF. CDR3 coding DNA: TGCGCCAGCAGCTTGGGGTCAGTCTCTGGAAACACCATATATTTT.

On this clone itself: Other DNA sequences in the same sample also yield this CDR3. This chain joins TRBV20-1 and TRBJ2-1, with TRBD2 as a possible D gene (6 bases). Trimming left V 5 bases short and J 7 bases short, with 9 bases between. This CDR3 is built from 11 residues. The germline gives CDR1 DFQATT, CDR2 SNEGSKA (reference sequence). CDR3 coding DNA: TGCAGTGCTCTAAGCGGGAATGAGCAGTTCTTC. It translates to CSALSGNEQFF.

Concerning this clone itself: The sample carries other DNA sequences with the same CDR3. J is TRBJ2-7 and V is TRBV19, with TRBD2 identical over 9 bases. The J segment lost 3 bases and the V segment lost 6 bases, leaving 3 bases of the junction unmatched. Germline V gene lookup returns CDR1 LNHDA and CDR2 SQIVND (reference sequence). The CDR3 contains 13 residues. CDR3: CASRRAGGYEQYF. CDR3 sequence (DNA): TGTGCCAGTAGACGAGCGGGAGGCTACGAGCAGTACTTC.